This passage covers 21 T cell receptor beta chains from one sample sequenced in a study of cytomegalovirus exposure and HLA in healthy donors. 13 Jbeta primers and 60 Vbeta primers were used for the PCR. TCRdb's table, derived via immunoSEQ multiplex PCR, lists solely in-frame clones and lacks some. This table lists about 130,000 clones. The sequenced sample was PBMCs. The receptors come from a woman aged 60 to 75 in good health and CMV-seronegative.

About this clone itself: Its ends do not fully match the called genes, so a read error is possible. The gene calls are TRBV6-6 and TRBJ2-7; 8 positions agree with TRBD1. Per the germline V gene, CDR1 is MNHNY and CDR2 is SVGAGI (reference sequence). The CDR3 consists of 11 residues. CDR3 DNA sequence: TGTGCCAGCCAGGGGGCCTACGAGCGGTACTTC. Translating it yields CASQGAYERYF.

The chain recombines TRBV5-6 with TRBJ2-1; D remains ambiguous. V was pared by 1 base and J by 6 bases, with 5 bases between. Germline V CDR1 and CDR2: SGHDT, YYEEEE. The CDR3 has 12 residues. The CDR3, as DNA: TGTGCCAGCAGCTTGATTAGCAATGAGCAGTTCTTC. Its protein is CASSLISNEQFF.

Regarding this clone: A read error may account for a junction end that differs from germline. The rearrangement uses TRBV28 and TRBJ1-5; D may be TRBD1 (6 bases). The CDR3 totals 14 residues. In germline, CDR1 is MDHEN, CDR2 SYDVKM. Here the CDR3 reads CASTLGGNNQPQHF. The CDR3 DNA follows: TGTGCCAGCACTTTAGGGGGGAACAATCAGCCCCAGCATTTT.

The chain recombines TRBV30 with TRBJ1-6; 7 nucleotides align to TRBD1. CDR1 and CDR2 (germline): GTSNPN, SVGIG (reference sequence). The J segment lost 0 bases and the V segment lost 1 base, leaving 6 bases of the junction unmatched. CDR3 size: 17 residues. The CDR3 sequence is CAWSGTGSSSYNSPLHF. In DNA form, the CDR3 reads TGTGCCTGGAGTGGGACAGGCTCCAGCTCCTATAATTCACCCCTCCACTTT. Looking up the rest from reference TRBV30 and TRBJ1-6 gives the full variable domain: SQTIHQWPATLVQPVGSPLSLECTVEGTSNPNLYWYRQAAGRGLQLLFYSVGIGQISSEVPQNLSASRPQDRQFILSSKKLLLSDSGFYLCAWSGTGSSSYNSPLHFGNGTRLTVT.

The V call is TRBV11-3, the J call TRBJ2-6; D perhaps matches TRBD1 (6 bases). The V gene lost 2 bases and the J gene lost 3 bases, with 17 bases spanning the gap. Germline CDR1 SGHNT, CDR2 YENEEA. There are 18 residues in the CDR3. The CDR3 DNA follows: TGTGCCAGCAGCTTATCCGGGCCAGGGGTACATGGGGCCAACGTCCTGACTTTC. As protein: CASSLSGPGVHGANVLTF.

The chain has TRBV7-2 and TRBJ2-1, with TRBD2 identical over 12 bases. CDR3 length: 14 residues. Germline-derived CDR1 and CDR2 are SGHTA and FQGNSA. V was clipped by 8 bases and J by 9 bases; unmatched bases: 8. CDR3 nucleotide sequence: TGTGCCAGCGGCACTAGCGGGGGGAGGTTTGAGCAGTTCTTC. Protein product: CASGTSGGRFEQFF.

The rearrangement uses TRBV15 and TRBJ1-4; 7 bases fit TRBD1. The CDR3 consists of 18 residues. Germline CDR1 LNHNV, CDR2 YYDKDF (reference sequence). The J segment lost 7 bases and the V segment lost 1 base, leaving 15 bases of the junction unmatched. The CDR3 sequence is CATSRALGRGSAGEKLFF. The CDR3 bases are TGTGCCACCAGCAGAGCTTTAGGCAGGGGGTCGGCAGGTGAAAAACTGTTTTTT.

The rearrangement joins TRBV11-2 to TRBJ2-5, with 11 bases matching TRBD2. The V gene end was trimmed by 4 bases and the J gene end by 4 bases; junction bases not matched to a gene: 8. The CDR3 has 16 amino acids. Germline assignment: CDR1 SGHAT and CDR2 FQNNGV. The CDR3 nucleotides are TGTGCCAGCAGCTCGGGTCTAGCGGGGGGCCGAGAGACCCAGTACTTC. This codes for CASSSGLAGGRETQYF.

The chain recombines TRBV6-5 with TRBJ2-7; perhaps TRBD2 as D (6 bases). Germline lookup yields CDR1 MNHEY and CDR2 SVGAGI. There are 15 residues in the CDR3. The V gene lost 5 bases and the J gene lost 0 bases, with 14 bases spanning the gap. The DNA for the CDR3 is TGTGCCAGCAGTGGACGGGGGTCCAACTCCTACGAGCAGTACTTC. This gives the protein CASSGRGSNSYEQYF.

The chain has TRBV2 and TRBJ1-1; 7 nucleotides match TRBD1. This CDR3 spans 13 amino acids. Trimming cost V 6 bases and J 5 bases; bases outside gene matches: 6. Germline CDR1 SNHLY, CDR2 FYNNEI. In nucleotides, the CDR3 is TGTGCCAGCAGCCGGGACAGTGGAACTGAAGCTTTCTTT. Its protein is CASSRDSGTEAFF.

The DNA of the CDR3 is TGTGCCATCAGTGCACGACAGGGGAATCAGCCCCAGCATTTT. Translated, it gives CAISARQGNQPQHF. The chain carries TRBV10-3 and TRBJ1-5; 8 nucleotides line up with TRBD1. The junction had 3 bases not matched to a gene; V was cut back by 4 bases and J by 4 bases. Germline loops: CDR1 ENHRY, CDR2 SYGVKD. This CDR3 is 14 amino acids long.

For the CDR3, the DNA is TGCGCCAGCAGTGGGTCCGGGGAGGCTTTCTTT. It codes for CASSGSGEAFF. The chain is built from TRBV10-1 and TRBJ1-1; D gene ambiguous. Trimming cost V 4 bases and J 11 bases, with 11 bases left between them. Germline V gives CDR1 WNHNN, CDR2 SYGVQD (reference sequence). The CDR3 spans 11 residues.

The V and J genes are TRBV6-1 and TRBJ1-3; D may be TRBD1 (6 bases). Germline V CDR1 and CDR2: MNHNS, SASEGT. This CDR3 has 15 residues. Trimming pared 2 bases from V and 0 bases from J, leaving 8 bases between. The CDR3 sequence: CASSETGLSGNTIYF. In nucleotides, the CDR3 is TGTGCCAGCAGTGAAACAGGGCTCTCTGGAAACACCATATATTTT.

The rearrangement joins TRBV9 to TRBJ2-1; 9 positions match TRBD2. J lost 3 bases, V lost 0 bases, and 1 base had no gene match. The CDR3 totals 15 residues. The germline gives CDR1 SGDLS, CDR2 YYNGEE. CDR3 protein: CASSVASGNYNEQFF. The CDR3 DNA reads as TGTGCCAGCAGCGTAGCTAGCGGGAACTACAATGAGCAGTTCTTC.

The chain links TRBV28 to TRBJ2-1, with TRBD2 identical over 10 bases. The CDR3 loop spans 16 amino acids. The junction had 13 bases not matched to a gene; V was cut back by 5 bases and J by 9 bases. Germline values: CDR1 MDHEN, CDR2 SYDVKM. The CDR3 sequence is CASSPPDSGGASEQFF. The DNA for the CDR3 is TGTGCCAGCAGTCCGCCTGACAGCGGGGGGGCCAGTGAGCAGTTCTTC. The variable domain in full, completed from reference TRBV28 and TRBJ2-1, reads DVKVTQSSRYLVKRTGEKVFLECVQDMDHENMFWYRQDPGLGLRLIYFSYDVKMKEKGDIPEGYSVSREKKERFSLILESASTNQTSMYLCASSPPDSGGASEQFFGPGTRLTVL.

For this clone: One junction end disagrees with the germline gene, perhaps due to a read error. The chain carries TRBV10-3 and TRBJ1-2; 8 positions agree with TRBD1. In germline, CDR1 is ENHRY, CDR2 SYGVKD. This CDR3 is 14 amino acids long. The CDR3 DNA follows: TGTGCCATCAGCAAGACAGGGGAGGACGGGATCACCCTCTTC. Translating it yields CAISKTGEDGITLF.

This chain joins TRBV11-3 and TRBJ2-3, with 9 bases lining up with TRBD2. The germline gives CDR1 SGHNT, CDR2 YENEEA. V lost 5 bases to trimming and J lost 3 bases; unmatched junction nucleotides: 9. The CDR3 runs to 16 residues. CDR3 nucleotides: TGTGCCAGCAGCCCCTTCGGCGGGAGGGATACAGATACGCAGTATTTT. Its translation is CASSPFGGRDTDTQYF.

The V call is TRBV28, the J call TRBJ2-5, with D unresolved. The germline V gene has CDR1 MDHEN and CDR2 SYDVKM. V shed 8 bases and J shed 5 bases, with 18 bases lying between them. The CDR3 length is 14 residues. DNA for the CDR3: TGTGCCAGCGTCTACAAGGAGTTGAGGGAGACCCAGTACTTC. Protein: CASVYKELRETQYF.

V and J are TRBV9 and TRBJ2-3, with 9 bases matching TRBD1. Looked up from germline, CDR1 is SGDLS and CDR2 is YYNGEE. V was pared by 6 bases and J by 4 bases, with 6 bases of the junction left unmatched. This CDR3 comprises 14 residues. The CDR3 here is CASMRGQGSDTQYF. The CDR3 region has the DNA TGTGCCAGCATGAGGGGACAGGGTTCAGATACGCAGTATTTT.

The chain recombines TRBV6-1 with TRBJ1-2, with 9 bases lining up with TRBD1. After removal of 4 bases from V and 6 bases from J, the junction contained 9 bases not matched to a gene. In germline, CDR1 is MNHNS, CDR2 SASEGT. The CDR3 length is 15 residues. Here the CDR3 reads CASSVGTGWVDGYTF. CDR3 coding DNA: TGTGCCAGCAGTGTGGGGACAGGGTGGGTAGATGGCTACACCTTC.

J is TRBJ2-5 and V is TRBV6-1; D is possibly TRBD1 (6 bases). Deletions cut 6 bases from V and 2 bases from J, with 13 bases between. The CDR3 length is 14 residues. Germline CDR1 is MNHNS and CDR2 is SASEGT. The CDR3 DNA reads TGTGCCAGCAGATACCAGGGGTTTCAAGAGACCCAGTACTTC. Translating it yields CASRYQGFQETQYF.